The T cell receptor (beta chain) described here comes from a study of T-cell memory formation after mild COVID-19. Across the study: TCR clusters largely stayed donor specific. Findings and caveats of the study: Clones contracting over day 15 to 85 were CD4/CD8 balanced, with later expanders leaning CD4+. CD4+ contracting clones were found mainly in CM and EM, and CD8+ ones in EMRA.

Notes on this clonotype: Its antigen is undetermined.

cDNA libraries for TCR alpha and TCR beta, carrying sample barcodes and UMIs, came from 5'RACE with constant-segment primers. TCRdb re-called the 5' RACE reads through MiXCR, storing one row per CDR3 protein. The sample includes about 260,000 distinct CDR3 sequences, around 15% of them seen just once. The J segment lost 5 bases and the V segment lost 6 bases, leaving 7 bases of the junction unmatched. Germline-derived CDR1 and CDR2 are DFQATT and SNEGSKA (reference sequence). The CDR3 totals 13 residues. The sequence was obtained from a man between 18 and 35 years old who had mild COVID-19 (a few samples of this study predate the infection). Cell type and time point are not known. Sequencing was done on a sample of PBMCs or a T cell subset sorted from them (not recorded which). V gene TRBV20-1 combines with J gene TRBJ1-1; TRBD1 agrees at 9 bases. CDR3 sequence reads: CSAKQGAGTEAFF. Written as DNA, the CDR3 is TGCAGTGCGAAACAGGGGGCCGGGACTGAAGCTTTCTTT.